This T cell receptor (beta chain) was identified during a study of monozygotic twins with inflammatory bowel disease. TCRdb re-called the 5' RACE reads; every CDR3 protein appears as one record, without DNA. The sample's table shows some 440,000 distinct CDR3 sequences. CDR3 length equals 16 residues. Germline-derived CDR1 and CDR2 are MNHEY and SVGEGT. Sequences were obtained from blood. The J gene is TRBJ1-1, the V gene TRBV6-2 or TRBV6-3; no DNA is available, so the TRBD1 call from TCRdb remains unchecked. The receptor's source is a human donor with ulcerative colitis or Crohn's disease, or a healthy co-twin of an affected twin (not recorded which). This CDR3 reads CASNGNRGPISTEAFF.